There are a few counts of the clone carrying this T cell receptor beta chain. Its antigen is still unknown. The DNA is left out, because the CDR3 cannot be placed on it with certainty; the CDR3 is given as TCRdb lists it. These data are taken from a study of early T cells in non-severe SARS-CoV-2 infection. Background on the study: Sequenced material consisted of bulk RNA (from unsorted whole blood), and chains were unpaired.

The study, taken as a whole, reports: Matches to VDJdb favored anti-spike CD8 responses and missed private and CD4 specificities.

Unique molecular identifiers were added to individual cDNA molecules. Each CDR3 protein gets one entry after TCRdb re-called the 5' RACE reads with MiXCR. The sample consists of tens of thousands of distinct CDR3 sequences, around a tenth of them appearing once. Inclusive of both ends, the CDR3 amounts to 12 amino acids. Per the germline V gene, CDR1 is LGHDT and CDR2 is YNNKEL (reference sequence). This receptor was identified in an adult who was a healthcare worker with PCR-confirmed SARS-CoV-2 infection or an uninfected control (not recorded which). V gene TRBV3-1 combines with J gene TRBJ1-1; the tabulated D call, TRBD1, remains unverified against the DNA. The specimen sequenced was whole blood. The CDR3 region is CASSQVAGGSFF.